These 21 T cell receptor beta chains originate from one sample sequenced in a study of T cell responses to AZD1222 COVID-19 vaccine. The table came from immunoSEQ multiplex PCR; TCRdb's copy has only in-frame clones and leaves some out. The sample contains roughly 140,000 clones, 75% to 85% of which appear only once. This specimen was peripheral blood, taken on day 0 of MenACWY control vaccination. The source of these receptors is an adult in good health.

The chain is built from TRBV15 and TRBJ1-2; D is undetermined. Germline loops: CDR1 LNHNV, CDR2 YYDKDF (reference sequence). This CDR3 comprises 12 residues. V was cut by 5 bases and J by 7 bases, with 11 bases left in between. CDR3 in amino acids: CATSYQASGYTF. The CDR3 DNA reads as TGTGCCACCAGCTACCAGGCCAGTGGCTACACCTTC. The variable domain in full, with the rest retrieved from reference TRBV15 and TRBJ1-2, is DAMVIQNPRYQVTQFGKPVTLSCSQTLNHNVMYWYQQKSSQAPKLLFHYYDKDFNNEADTPDNFQSRRPNTSFCFLDIRSPGLGDTAMYLCATSYQASGYTFGSGTRLTVV.

The V gene is TRBV20-1, the J gene TRBJ1-3; no clear D gene. Germline V gene sequence: CDR1 DFQATT, CDR2 SNEGSKA (reference sequence). V was trimmed by 3 bases and J by 4 bases, leaving 1 base between them. The CDR3 loop spans 10 amino acids. Written as DNA, the CDR3 is TGCAGTGCTAGGGGAAACACCATATATTTT. Its translation is CSARGNTIYF.

The chain uses TRBV11-3 and TRBJ2-1; D is possibly TRBD1 or TRBD2 (6 bases each). The CDR3 has 15 amino acids. Trimming removed 2 bases at V and 6 bases at J, with 14 bases between. Germline values: CDR1 SGHNT, CDR2 YENEEA. The DNA of the CDR3 is TGTGCCAGCAGCTTAAGCCGGGGGCCGGGCAATGAGCAGTTCTTC. It translates to CASSLSRGPGNEQFF.

The chain employs TRBV7-9 and TRBJ1-4; D is unresolved. The CDR3 loop spans 12 amino acids. With 6 bases removed from V and 7 bases from J, the gap between germline ends came to 9 bases. The germline V gene encodes CDR1 SEHNR and CDR2 FQNEAQ (reference sequence). Here the CDR3 reads CASSLGTEKLFF. CDR3 DNA: TGTGCCAGCAGTCTCGGCACTGAAAAACTGTTTTTT.

The gene calls are TRBV4-2 and TRBJ1-3, with 12 nucleotides matching TRBD1. The junction had 13 bases not matched to a gene; V was cut back by 4 bases and J by 3 bases. This CDR3 is 19 amino acids long. Germline CDR1 is LGHNA and CDR2 is YNFKEQ. CDR3 protein: CASSLHWDRGPALGNTIYF. CDR3 sequence (DNA): TGTGCCAGCAGCCTCCACTGGGACAGGGGGCCTGCTCTTGGAAACACCATATATTTT.

The gene calls are TRBV3-1 (or the pseudogene TRBV3-2) and TRBJ1-2; D unresolved. Germline V gene lookup returns CDR1 LGHDT and CDR2 YNNKEL (reference sequence). Trimming stripped 4 bases from V and 1 base from J, with 10 bases between. The CDR3 is 14 residues long. The DNA for the CDR3 is TGTGCCAGCAGCCCTTCGCTGGTTAACTATGGCTACACCTTC. Translated, it gives CASSPSLVNYGYTF.

The gene calls are TRBV5-1 and TRBJ2-1; 9 bases agree with TRBD1. Germline assignment: CDR1 SGHRS and CDR2 YFSETQ. V was clipped by 1 base and J by 6 bases; unmatched bases: 5. The CDR3 has 15 residues. CDR3 region: CASSLWTGEGNEQFF. The CDR3 DNA is TGCGCCAGCAGCTTGTGGACAGGGGAAGGCAATGAGCAGTTCTTC.

The chain recombines TRBV9 with TRBJ1-4; the D gene is possibly TRBD1 (5 bases). This CDR3 has 14 amino acids. CDR1 SGDLS and CDR2 YYNGEE come from the germline V gene. V lost 0 bases and J lost 8, with 11 bases in between. The CDR3 reads CASSVGGDREKLFF. In DNA, the CDR3 is TGTGCCAGCAGCGTAGGGGGGGACCGAGAAAAACTGTTTTTT.

This chain uses TRBV19 with TRBJ1-1, with D maybe TRBD1 (5 bases). The CDR3 length is 13 residues. Trimming removed 5 bases at V and 1 base at J, with 8 bases between. Germline CDR1 and CDR2: LNHDA and SQIVND (reference sequence). The CDR3 DNA sequence: TGTGCCAGTAGTTTCGACAGGAACACTGAAGCTTTCTTT. Translation: CASSFDRNTEAFF.

V gene TRBV19 combines with J gene TRBJ1-1; a possible D gene is TRBD1 (5 bases). Germline V CDR1 and CDR2: LNHDA, SQIVND (reference sequence). This CDR3 is 15 amino acids long. The V gene lost 2 bases and the J gene lost 4 bases, with 14 bases spanning the gap. The CDR3 sequence: CASSIPSPGGTEAFF. The DNA for the CDR3 is TGTGCCAGTAGTATACCCAGCCCGGGGGGCACTGAAGCTTTCTTT.

The chain combines TRBV7-9 with TRBJ2-1, with TRBD1 identical over 8 bases. The CDR3 runs 16 residues. CDR1 and CDR2 from the germline V gene are SEHNR and FQNEAQ (reference sequence). After removal of 4 bases from V and 0 bases from J, the junction contained 5 bases not matched to a gene. The chain's CDR3 is CASSSDRVSSYNEQFF. CDR3 nucleotides: TGTGCCAGCAGCTCGGACAGGGTGAGCTCCTACAATGAGCAGTTCTTC.

The chain uses TRBV28 and TRBJ1-3, with D tentatively TRBD1 (5 bases). This CDR3 has 16 residues. The germline V gene has CDR1 MDHEN and CDR2 SYDVKM. V lost 6 bases, J lost 0 bases, and 15 bases lay in between. The DNA for the CDR3 is TGTGCCAGCAGGCCTACAGGCTCCCCCTCTGGAAACACCATATATTTT. It translates to CASRPTGSPSGNTIYF. Full variable domain (outside the CDR3, taken from reference TRBV28 and TRBJ1-3): DVKVTQSSRYLVKRTGEKVFLECVQDMDHENMFWYRQDPGLGLRLIYFSYDVKMKEKGDIPEGYSVSREKKERFSLILESASTNQTSMYLCASRPTGSPSGNTIYFGEGSWLTVV.

V usage is TRBV19 and J usage is TRBJ1-1; no firm D call. V was cut by 8 bases and J by 5 bases, with 12 bases left in between. CDR3 size: 12 residues. The germline CDR1 and CDR2 sequences are LNHDA and SQIVND (reference sequence). CDR3 in DNA: TGTGCCAGTTCTAGGATACGGACTGAAGCTTTCTTT. Protein: CASSRIRTEAFF.

The chain links TRBV11-3 to TRBJ1-1; TRBD1 agrees at 9 bases. V lost 6 bases, J lost 3 bases, and 2 bases stayed unmatched. CDR1 is SGHNT, CDR2 YENEEA, per germline. The length of the CDR3 is 13 residues. CDR3 coding DNA: TGTGCCAGCAGGCGGACAGGGGACACTGAAGCTTTCTTT. Protein: CASRRTGDTEAFF.

This chain joins TRBV7-2 and TRBJ2-1, with TRBD2 matching 9 bases. From germline, CDR1 is SGHTA and CDR2 FQGNSA. The CDR3 is 18 amino acids. V was pared by 1 base and J by 8 bases, with 15 bases of the junction left unmatched. CDR3 amino acids: CASSLVAGAGGRVDEQFF. The CDR3 DNA reads TGTGCCAGCAGCTTAGTCGCAGGAGCGGGGGGAAGGGTAGATGAGCAGTTCTTC.

The chain joins TRBV3-1 (or the pseudogene TRBV3-2) to TRBJ1-2; the match to TRBD1 covers 7 bases. The CDR3 totals 15 residues. The germline V gene encodes CDR1 LGHDT and CDR2 YNNKEL (reference sequence). Trimming at V came to 1 base and at J to 3 bases, leaving 5 bases not matched to a gene. The CDR3: CASSQGAGGYYGYTF. In DNA form, the CDR3 reads TGTGCCAGCAGCCAAGGTGCAGGGGGATACTATGGCTACACCTTC.

The count of this clone is one. This rearrangement joins TRBV29-1 to TRBJ1-2, with a weak D call TRBD1 (6 bases). The length of the CDR3 is 14 residues. CDR1 SQVTM and CDR2 ANQGSEA come from the germline V gene. Trimming left V 5 bases short and J 4 bases short, with 17 bases between. CDR3 in DNA: TGCAGCGTTTCGGCCGGACAGAACTTCTATGGCTACACCTTC. Its translation is CSVSAGQNFYGYTF. The whole variable domain, remainder taken from reference TRBV29-1 and TRBJ1-2, is SAVISQKPSRDICQRGTSLTIQCQVDSQVTMMFWYRQQPGQSLTLIATANQGSEATYESGFVIDKFPISRPNLTFSTLTVSNMSPEDSSIYLCSVSAGQNFYGYTFGSGTRLTVV.

V usage is TRBV27 and J usage is TRBJ1-2, with D maybe TRBD1 (5 bases). Germline V gene data show CDR1 as MNHEY and CDR2 as SMNVEV (reference sequence). This CDR3 region has 17 residues. Deletions cut 0 bases from V and 4 bases from J, with 18 bases between. The CDR3 loop reads CASSLSYPGGGSYGYTF. CDR3 nucleotides: TGTGCCAGCAGTTTATCCTACCCGGGGGGTGGAAGCTATGGCTACACCTTC.

In the case of this clone: Germline and junction disagree at one end, which may indicate a read error. The chain links TRBV14 to TRBJ2-7, with D uncertain. The germline V gene encodes CDR1 SGHDN and CDR2 FVKESK. The length of the CDR3 is 13 residues. The CDR3 DNA sequence: TGTGCCAGCAGCCAAAATCCAACAGCCCCTCCGTTTTGG. Translated, it gives CASSQNPTAPPFW.

The chain recombines TRBV27 with TRBJ1-6; 7 bases are shared with TRBD1. This CDR3 is 16 amino acids long. V dropped 5 bases and J dropped 3; count of bases not matched to a gene: 7. Per the germline V gene, CDR1 is MNHEY and CDR2 is SMNVEV (reference sequence). The CDR3 sequence is CASSTTRQGYNSPLHF. The CDR3 DNA sequence: TGTGCCAGCAGTACAACTCGACAGGGCTATAATTCACCCCTCCACTTT.

The rearrangement uses TRBV7-8 and TRBJ2-1, with D possibly being TRBD2 (6 bases). Per the germline V gene, CDR1 is SGHVS and CDR2 is FQNEAQ. The length of the CDR3 is 18 residues. Trimming pared 2 bases from V and 0 bases from J, leaving 17 bases between. CDR3 amino acids: CASSLLWSGVSSYNEQFF. The CDR3 DNA reads TGTGCCAGCAGCTTATTATGGTCGGGGGTCAGCTCCTACAATGAGCAGTTCTTC. The whole variable domain, filled in from reference TRBV7-8 and TRBJ2-1, reads GAGVSQSPRYKVAKRGQDVALRCDPISGHVSLFWYQQALGQGPEFLTYFQNEAQLDKSGLPSDRFFAERPEGSVSTLKIQRTQQEDSAVYLCASSLLWSGVSSYNEQFFGPGTRLTVL.